This T cell receptor (beta chain) originates from a study of cytomegalovirus exposure and HLA in healthy donors. The overall study: Earlier findings included some 120 million unique TCR beta sequences obtained from approximately 170 million T cells.

PCR was performed using 60 Vbeta and 13 Jbeta primers. Produced via immunoSEQ multiplex PCR; TCRdb's table is partial and in-frame only. This table holds about 180,000 clones, 82% found once. Germline V lookup: CDR1 MDHEN, CDR2 SYDVKM. Trimming left V 7 bases short and J 1 base short, with 10 bases between. This CDR3 is built from 13 residues. The sample consisted of PBMCs. This chain joins TRBV28 and TRBJ1-2; D ambiguous. The TCR comes from a man aged 35 to 55 in good health and CMV-seronegative. The CDR3 spells CASTPPVNYGYTF. Here the CDR3 DNA reads TGTGCCAGCACCCCCCCAGTTAACTATGGCTACACCTTC.